Sequencing of this TCR beta chain was carried out in a study of cytomegalovirus exposure and HLA in healthy donors. Regarding the study as a whole: In a later analysis, V- and J-gene trimming of beta chains associated with a DCLRE1C missense variant, replicated independently.

Germline assignment: CDR1 SGHAT and CDR2 FQNNGV. V lost 0 bases, J lost 6 bases, and 8 bases stayed unmatched. This CDR3 contains 15 residues. Both 60 Vbeta primers and 13 Jbeta primers went into the PCR. Only in-frame clones appear in the TCRdb table, and some are missing; sequencing was by immunoSEQ multiplex PCR. Of roughly 160,000 clones in the sample, under 80% were seen once. A remark on this clone: Antigen specificity is unknown.

The sequence came from a man aged 40-50 years in good health and CMV-seronegative. Material: PBMCs. The V call is TRBV11-2, the J call TRBJ2-7, with 7 nucleotides matching TRBD1. In DNA form, the CDR3 reads TGTGCCAGCAGCTTAGATGACAGGGACGATGTCGAGCAGTACTTC. The encoded protein is CASSLDDRDDVEQYF.